This T cell receptor (beta chain) was captured by sequencing in a study of control samples from healthy donors and cancer patients. V shed 3 bases and J 4 bases; nucleotides not matched to a gene: 8. CDR3 length equals 15 residues. Looked up from germline, CDR1 is MGHDK and CDR2 is SYGVNS. Data came from immunoSEQ multiplex PCR; TCRdb stores just in-frame clones and leaves some out. Of 90,000 to 150,000 clones detected, roughly 88% appear once; the ten largest clones hold approximately 3.5%. Sequenced input: blood. The chain has TRBV25-1 and TRBJ2-7; TRBD1 agrees at 8 bases. The sequence derives from a middle-aged man in good health. The CDR3 DNA reads as TGTGCCAGCAGTGACAGGGGGCTTTCGAGGTACGAGCAGTACTTC. Translating it yields CASSDRGLSRYEQYF.